This TCR beta chain was sequenced during a study of tumor-infiltrating lymphocytes in primary liver carcinoma (dated by TCRdb to about 2017). Broadly, across the study: Of the five patients, three men and two women aged 30 to 69 years, four had hepatocellular carcinoma and one had combined HCC and intrahepatic cholangiocarcinoma. Tumors of the five patients were stage T1-T3 N0M0 with maximum diameters of roughly 4.2 to 10 cm. Each sample produced roughly 3.65 to 7.5 million productive TCRbeta reads, and read depth showed no significant difference between tissue types. TCRbeta repertoire sequencing, expression microarrays and whole-exome sequencing were combined in the study across five regions of each liver tumor, with adjacent normal tissue and blood also included. TCRbeta repertoire sequencing covered 35 or so specimens from 5 patients: 25 tumor regions, 5 adjacent noncancerous liver tissues and 5 peripheral blood samples. Technical replicate repertoires showed high reproducibility, with mean shared-clone rates about 0.92 and correlation coefficients above 0.95. Overall results and qualifications from the work: The top 250 clones accounted for a significantly greater share of the repertoire in tumors than in blood (p = 0.039). With just a handful of patients in the study, the authors point out that the findings should be validated in a larger study. Repertoire overlap was found to be higher between tumor regions (mean approximately 35%) than between tumor-adjacent (approximately 17%) or tumor-blood (14%) pairs, consistent with antigen-driven expansion. Bulk unsorted samples precluded comparing CD4+ and CD8+ T cell repertoires. Because only the TCR beta chain was sequenced and unpaired alpha chains were not captured, true repertoire diversity is likely underestimated.

For this clonotype: Its antigen specificity is not known. Because the CDR3 is missing its conserved closing phenylalanine or tryptophan, this is likely a read error.

The CDR3 has 15 amino acids, counting both end residues. The sequence is cut down to CDR3 DNA, 45 bases in frame from base 1. CDR1 and CDR2, looked up from the germline V gene, are SGHAT and FQNNGV. Without any cell sorting, total RNA and DNA were co-extracted from about 21-30 mg of bulk tissue using the AllPrep DNA/RNA mini kit. Between late 2015 and March 2016, several patients in China with histopathologically diagnosed primary liver carcinoma had their tumors surgically resected. At the time of sampling, the patients were treatment-naive and had chronic HBV infection. Fresh tumor and adjacent tissue pieces were bisected; one half was stored in RNAlater at -80°C, the other sent for histology. Using a constant-region primer and ProtoScript II reverse transcriptase, TCRbeta-specific cDNA was reverse-transcribed from roughly 460 ng total RNA. Three nested multiplex PCR rounds, following a slightly modified ARM-PCR procedure, were used to build the TCRbeta libraries. The first two PCR rounds used multiplex TRBV1-TRBV30 forward primers with a Cbeta reverse primer, each for 10 to 11 cycles. Sample barcodes and Illumina adapters were added in a final 25-cycle PCR with Deep VentR polymerase. Amplicons of 200-500 bp were gel-purified with a QIAquick gel extraction kit before sequencing. An Illumina HiSeq 2500 was used to sequence the TCRbeta amplicons with 250-bp paired-end reads. Under the source paper's analysis protocol: Reads were quality-trimmed with Trimmomatic v0.33, and paired reads were merged with FLASH v1.2.11 to recover full CDR3 sequences. MiGEC v1.2.1b assigned V, D and J germline segments to the rearranged TCRbeta sequences. Clonotype statistics, along with Shannon-Wiener diversity indices, were calculated using VDJtools v1.0.0. To reduce sampling bias, subsequent analyses other than the diversity analysis used only the 250 most abundant clonotypes in each sample. Through fastp at Q25 and MiXCR, TCRdb rebuilt clones from the public reads, retaining in-frame beta chains. Records with the same CDR3 protein are collapsed into one entry carrying the most frequent genes and DNA. The V and J calls were not made by the authors but by TCRdb's processing. Recorded for this sample are 45,000 or so distinct CDR3 sequences; roughly 77% of them occurred a single time. 35% to 45% of the sample is held by the ten biggest clonotypes.

This receptor chain uses TRBV11-2 and TRBJ1-1, with TRBD1 perhaps the D gene, on 5 matching bases. This clonotype originated in a woman in her 30s with primary liver carcinoma and hepatitis B virus infection. The sample was tumor-adjacent normal liver tissue. The CDR3: CANSPGTGRDTEAFL. The bases read TGTGCCAACAGCCCCGGGACGGGGCGGGACACTGAAGCTTTCCTT.